These 30 T cell receptor beta chains were sequenced from one sample in a study of cytomegalovirus exposure and HLA in healthy donors. PCR employed 60 Vbeta and 13 Jbeta primers. Clones were sequenced by immunoSEQ multiplex PCR, and TCRdb holds only the in-frame ones, with some missing. Altogether under 150,000 clones are present, 81% being singletons, with the ten largest covering 3.9%. The sequencing input was PBMCs. The receptors were sampled from a woman in her 30s in good health and CMV-seronegative.

CDR3 residues: CASSRYRTGRSGELFF. The CDR3 region has the DNA TGTGCCAGCAGTCGCTATAGGACAGGGAGGTCCGGGGAGCTGTTTTTT. The chain has TRBV27 and TRBJ2-2, with 8 bases lining up with TRBD1. The germline gives CDR1 MNHEY, CDR2 SMNVEV (reference sequence). This CDR3 region has 16 residues. J lost 6 bases, V lost 5 bases, and 11 bases had no gene match.

This clone was picked up a small number of times. This chain connects TRBV19 to TRBJ2-7; D call uncertain. The length of the CDR3 is 14 residues. V lost 1 base, J lost 3 bases, and 10 bases lay in between. Germline-derived CDR1 and CDR2 are LNHDA and SQIVND (reference sequence). The CDR3 sequence is CASSIGGGLYEQYF. CDR3 DNA: TGTGCCAGTAGTATAGGCGGCGGTCTCTACGAGCAGTACTTC.

This clone was counted between two and nine times. The chain couples TRBV27 to TRBJ2-2; D possibly corresponds to TRBD1 (6 bases). CDR1 is MNHEY and CDR2 is SMNVEV in the germline V gene (reference sequence). V lost 5 bases and J 6 bases, leaving 13 bases between the germline ends. The CDR3 is 14 amino acids. The CDR3 coding sequence is TGTGCCAGCAGTCCCACTCAGGGGTCCGGGGAGCTGTTTTTT. Translated: CASSPTQGSGELFF.

In this sample, this clone turned up once. The chain is built from TRBV12-5 and TRBJ2-1, with 15 bases identical to TRBD2. The junction had 7 bases not matched to a gene; V was cut back by 6 bases and J by 7 bases. Germline V CDR1 and CDR2: LGHNT, FRNRAP. The CDR3 is 16 residues long. CDR3 in DNA: TGTGCTAGTGGACCCTCCGGGACTAGCGGGAGGAATGAGCAGTTCTTC. This encodes CASGPSGTSGRNEQFF. Based on the CDR3 plus reference TRBV12-5 and TRBJ2-1, the full variable domain is DARVTQTPRHKVTEMGQEVTMRCQPILGHNTVFWYRQTMMQGLELLAYFRNRAPLDDSGMPKDRFSAEMPDATLATLKIQPSEPRDSAVYFCASGPSGTSGRNEQFFGPGTRLTVL.

V gene TRBV28 combines with J gene TRBJ2-1; maybe TRBD1 (6 bases). V lost 6 bases to trimming and J lost 5 bases, with 14 bases between them. This CDR3 contains 14 residues. The germline V gene has CDR1 MDHEN and CDR2 SYDVKM. CDR3 region: CASSGQPLDNEQFF. The CDR3 bases are TGTGCCAGCAGCGGACAGCCTCTGGACAATGAGCAGTTCTTC.

The V call is TRBV30, the J call TRBJ2-7; the D gene is possibly TRBD1 (5 bases). The CDR3 covers 14 residues. V dropped 0 bases and J dropped 4 bases, with 13 bases sitting between them. In germline, CDR1 is GTSNPN, CDR2 SVGIG (reference sequence). CDR3 loop: CAWSVPAGWYEQYF. The CDR3 DNA reads TGTGCCTGGAGTGTACCCGCAGGGTGGTACGAGCAGTACTTC.

V usage is TRBV4-2 and J usage is TRBJ2-5; tentative D call: TRBD2 (8 bases). The CDR3 is 18 residues long. Trimming took off 5 bases at V and 1 base at J, with 23 bases between the two ends. Germline V CDR1 and CDR2: LGHNA, YNFKEQ. The DNA for the CDR3 is TGTGCCAGCAGCACCCGACAGGGAGCGGGGGTTAGCCAAGAGACCCAGTACTTC. As protein: CASSTRQGAGVSQETQYF.

This clone was counted once. The chain has TRBV29-1 and TRBJ2-1; a weak D match, TRBD1 (5 bases). Germline assignment: CDR1 SQVTM and CDR2 ANQGSEA. The CDR3 runs 13 residues. V lost 5 bases to trimming and J lost 8 bases, with 16 bases between them. The CDR3 DNA follows: TGCAGCGTTCGTGGACATTTTTGGGATGAGCAGTTCTTC. As protein: CSVRGHFWDEQFF.

V usage is TRBV19 and J usage is TRBJ2-3, with D tentatively TRBD1 (5 bases). The germline gives CDR1 LNHDA, CDR2 SQIVND (reference sequence). The CDR3 sequence is 14 residues long. V lost 5 bases and J lost 4, with 13 bases in between. Here the CDR3 reads CASSPSQGPDTQYF. CDR3 bases: TGTGCCAGTAGTCCCTCGCAGGGCCCAGATACGCAGTATTTT.

A remark on this clone: The germline gene is not matched at one end of the junction; a read error may be the cause. The chain joins TRBV7-7 to TRBJ2-1; TRBD1 aligns across 9 bases. From germline, CDR1 is SSHAT and CDR2 FNYEAQ (reference sequence). The CDR3 is 16 residues long. DNA for the CDR3: TGTGCTAGCAGCTTAGCCGGGACAGGGTCCTACAATGAGCAGTTCTTC. Translation: CASSLAGTGSYNEQFF.

This clone has a handful of counts. V gene TRBV28 combines with J gene TRBJ2-3; 9 bases are shared with TRBD1. The CDR3 loop spans 15 amino acids. J gave up 3 bases and V 2 bases, and 3 bases lay outside the gene matches. CDR1 MDHEN and CDR2 SYDVKM come from the germline V gene. In nucleotides, the CDR3 is TGTGCCAGCAGTTTAGGGACAGGGCTAACAGATACGCAGTATTTT. This codes for CASSLGTGLTDTQYF. Combining the CDR3 with reference TRBV28 and TRBJ2-3 gives the whole variable domain DVKVTQSSRYLVKRTGEKVFLECVQDMDHENMFWYRQDPGLGLRLIYFSYDVKMKEKGDIPEGYSVSREKKERFSLILESASTNQTSMYLCASSLGTGLTDTQYFGPGTRLTVL.

This chain connects TRBV6-4 to TRBJ1-2; D is unresolved. Trimming pared 4 bases from V and 5 bases from J, leaving 17 bases between. In germline, CDR1 is MRHNA, CDR2 SNTAGT. The CDR3 loop spans 15 amino acids. CDR3 region: CASSGRALSSYGYTF. The CDR3 nucleotides are TGTGCCAGCAGTGGGCGGGCACTTTCGAGTTATGGCTACACCTTC.

This chain uses TRBV28 with TRBJ2-2, with 8 bases matching TRBD2. Germline CDR1 and CDR2: MDHEN and SYDVKM. V lost 1 base, J lost 6 bases, and 13 bases stayed unmatched. This CDR3 has 18 amino acids. In nucleotides, the CDR3 is TGTGCCAGCAGTTTATATAGCGGGGCCTGGGGTCGACCCGGGGAGCTGTTTTTT. This gives the protein CASSLYSGAWGRPGELFF.

The chain recombines TRBV27 with TRBJ2-4, with 13 nucleotides matching TRBD2. The ends lost 5 bases at V and 1 base at J; junction bases unmatched: 8. CDR3 length: 18 amino acids. The germline CDR1 and CDR2 sequences are MNHEY and SMNVEV (reference sequence). CDR3 in DNA: TGTGCCAGCAGTATAGGGACTAGCGGGAACTCCGCCAAAAACATTCAGTACTTC. It codes for CASSIGTSGNSAKNIQYF.

The V and J genes are TRBV13 and TRBJ1-6; TRBD1 matches 11 bases. CDR1 is PRHDT and CDR2 is FYEKMQ in the germline V gene (reference sequence). This CDR3 region has 16 residues. Unmatched junction bases numbered 7, after V lost 4 bases and J lost 8 bases. The CDR3 nucleotides read TGTGCCAGCAGCTCCCGGCCGGGACAGGGGGATTCACCCCTCCACTTT. It codes for CASSSRPGQGDSPLHF.

V is TRBV28 and J is TRBJ2-5; D unclear. V lost 2 bases and J lost 4, with 8 bases in between. Looked up from germline, CDR1 is MDHEN and CDR2 is SYDVKM. The CDR3 sequence is 13 residues long. The CDR3 loop is CASSLGWRETQYF. CDR3 in DNA: TGTGCCAGCAGTTTAGGATGGAGAGAGACCCAGTACTTC.

The rearrangement joins TRBV27 to TRBJ1-5, with 9 positions matching TRBD1. Germline V gene lookup returns CDR1 MNHEY and CDR2 SMNVEV (reference sequence). The CDR3 has 17 residues. The junction had 13 bases not matched to a gene; V was cut back by 6 bases and J by 4 bases. Written as DNA, the CDR3 is TGTGCCAGCAGCTCGACTTGGGACAGGGCCCAAAATCAGCCCCAGCATTTT. Its translation is CASSSTWDRAQNQPQHF.

The chain combines TRBV6-4 with TRBJ2-1; 7 bases agree with TRBD1. Looked up from germline, CDR1 is MRHNA and CDR2 is SNTAGT. The ends lost 6 bases at V and 6 bases at J; junction bases unmatched: 8. The CDR3 length is 14 residues. The chain's CDR3 is CASSRQGFTNEQFF. DNA for the CDR3: TGTGCCAGCAGCAGACAGGGATTCACCAATGAGCAGTTCTTC.

This clone occurred once. This chain uses TRBV7-2 with TRBJ1-1; 7 bases are a match to TRBD1. Germline values: CDR1 SGHTA, CDR2 FQGNSA. Germline trimming cut 7 bases from V and 0 bases from J; bases unmatched to any gene: 8. The CDR3 totals 15 residues. The CDR3 loop is CASKLWDSLNTEAFF. The CDR3 nucleotides read TGTGCCAGCAAACTGTGGGACAGCCTGAACACTGAAGCTTTCTTT.

The V call is TRBV9, the J call TRBJ2-7; 7 bases line up with TRBD2. In germline, CDR1 is SGDLS, CDR2 YYNGEE. The CDR3 length is 13 residues. The junction had 4 bases not matched to a gene; V was cut back by 0 bases and J by 7 bases. CDR3 DNA: TGTGCCAGCAGCGTAGTTCTGGGGGGGGAGCAGTACTTC. Translated: CASSVVLGGEQYF.

The chain carries TRBV7-9 and TRBJ2-7; possibly TRBD1 for D (5 bases). The V end was cut by 4 bases, the J end by 0 bases, with 13 bases between. CDR3 length equals 15 residues. Germline loops: CDR1 SEHNR, CDR2 FQNEAQ (reference sequence). CDR3 sequence reads: CASSSSQGSSYEQYF. CDR3 coding DNA: TGTGCCAGCAGCTCTTCCCAGGGCAGCTCCTACGAGCAGTACTTC.

V gene TRBV30 combines with J gene TRBJ2-7; 7 bases agree with TRBD2. Germline V CDR1 and CDR2: GTSNPN, SVGIG (reference sequence). The junction had 12 bases not matched to a gene; V was cut back by 5 bases and J by 2 bases. The CDR3 runs 15 residues. CDR3 sequence: CAWDSATSATYEQYF. DNA for the CDR3: TGTGCCTGGGACTCCGCCACTAGCGCCACCTACGAGCAGTACTTC.

The V and J genes are TRBV6-4 and TRBJ2-6; unclear D gene. This CDR3 is 16 amino acids long. The germline V and J ends were trimmed by 5 bases and 0 bases, with 11 bases remaining between them. From germline, CDR1 is MRHNA and CDR2 SNTAGT. CDR3 loop: CASSPASGSGANVLTF. CDR3 in DNA: TGTGCCAGCAGTCCCGCGAGTGGCTCTGGGGCCAACGTCCTGACTTTC.

The chain is built from TRBV28 and TRBJ1-2, with 8 bases identical to TRBD1. V lost 4 bases and J lost 3; bases outside the gene matches: 13. CDR3 length equals 17 residues. Germline loops: CDR1 MDHEN, CDR2 SYDVKM. The CDR3 loop reads CASSSSGGDPRDYGYTF. The DNA of the CDR3 is TGTGCCAGCAGTTCCTCAGGGGGCGACCCCCGTGACTATGGCTACACCTTC.

The gene calls are TRBV9 and TRBJ2-7, with D perhaps TRBD1 (5 bases). Germline CDR1 SGDLS, CDR2 YYNGEE. V shed 4 bases and J shed 0 bases, with 8 bases lying between them. This CDR3 comprises 13 residues. In nucleotides, the CDR3 is TGTGCCAGCAGCCAGACAGACTCCTACGAGCAGTACTTC. Translating gives CASSQTDSYEQYF.

The chain uses TRBV6-6 and TRBJ2-7; possibly TRBD1 for D (5 bases). Trimming removed 7 bases at V and 3 bases at J, with 10 bases between. Germline CDR1 reads MNHNY; CDR2 reads SVGAGI (reference sequence). The CDR3 totals 12 residues. This CDR3 is CASKAGNYEQYF. As DNA, the CDR3 is TGTGCCAGCAAGGCAGGGAACTACGAGCAGTACTTC.

This clone appeared a few times. The same CDR3 also results from other DNA sequences found in this sample. This chain connects TRBV20-1 to TRBJ2-7, with a tentative D call TRBD2 (5 bases). Germline V CDR1 and CDR2: DFQATT, SNEGSKA (reference sequence). This CDR3 spans 11 amino acids. V was clipped by 1 base and J by 4 bases, with 5 bases between them. This CDR3 is CSARGEYEQYF. Here the CDR3 DNA reads TGCAGTGCTAGAGGGGAGTACGAGCAGTACTTC.

This clone was counted a few times. The chain recombines TRBV28 with TRBJ2-7; D is unresolved. The V end was cut by 6 bases, the J end by 2 bases, with 11 bases between. Germline CDR1 MDHEN, CDR2 SYDVKM. The CDR3 sequence is 13 residues long. The DNA of the CDR3 is TGTGCCAGCAGCCCTCGTACAACCTACGAGCAGTACTTC. Translation gives CASSPRTTYEQYF.

The CDR3 bases are TGTGCCAGCCTCCGACCGGGCACAGGGGCCGAAGCTTTCTTT. It encodes CASLRPGTGAEAFF. The genes are TRBV6-1 and TRBJ1-1, with 7 positions matching TRBD1. The germline V gene encodes CDR1 MNHNS and CDR2 SASEGT. V lost 8 bases to trimming and J lost 8 bases; unmatched junction nucleotides: 14. CDR3 length equals 14 residues.

The rearrangement uses TRBV11-3 and TRBJ2-3, with 8 bases identical to TRBD2. Per the germline V gene, CDR1 is SGHNT and CDR2 is YENEEA. The V and J ends lost 1 base and 6 bases, in that order; junction bases with no gene match: 6. This CDR3 region has 15 residues. CDR3 amino acids: CASSLGREGADTQYF. CDR3 DNA: TGTGCCAGCAGCTTAGGTCGGGAGGGCGCGGATACGCAGTATTTT. The whole variable domain, filled in from reference TRBV11-3 and TRBJ2-3, reads EAGVVQSPRYKIIEKKQPVAFWCNPISGHNTLYWYLQNLGQGPELLIRYENEEAVDDSQLPKDRFSAERLKGVDSTLKIQPAELGDSAVYLCASSLGREGADTQYFGPGTRLTVL.